This entry features one T cell receptor (beta chain) sequence. The protocol was immunoSEQ multiplex PCR, while the TCRdb copy is restricted to in-frame clones and leaves out a portion. The repertoire holds approximately 150,000 clones, with approximately 83% as singletons. The CDR3 contains 17 residues. CDR1 SGHNT and CDR2 YYREEE come from the germline V gene (reference sequence). The ends lost 3 bases at V and 6 bases at J; junction bases unmatched: 14. These data come from a study of blood T cell repertoires in COVID-19. Background on the study: The United States, Italy and Spain were the sources of the acute and convalescent COVID-19 samples. PBMCs, B-cell-depleted T cells, or T cells provided the cDNA or gDNA that made up the material.

This TCR was sampled from a man aged 70 or older who had recovered from COVID-19. The sequencing input was peripheral blood. The chain combines TRBV5-4 with TRBJ2-1, with 8 bases matching TRBD2. CDR3 in amino acids: CASSSPGGGGRINEQFF. The CDR3 region has the DNA TGTGCCAGCAGCTCTCCCGGCGGGGGCGGGAGGATCAATGAGCAGTTCTTC.